The 20 T cell receptor beta chains in this list originate from one sample, sequenced in a study of blood T cell repertoires in COVID-19. Using immunoSEQ multiplex PCR, the repertoire was profiled, and TCRdb retains in-frame clones only, with some absent. The sample has over 100,000 clones, just under 90% seen once. Sequencing was performed on peripheral blood. Receptors originate from a human donor in a cohort sampled during active COVID-19.

This clone was recorded a few times. The V and J genes are TRBV28 and TRBJ1-4; the D gene is possibly TRBD1 (5 bases). Germline V gene data show CDR1 as MDHEN and CDR2 as SYDVKM. This CDR3 comprises 17 residues. V gave up 1 base and J gave up 0 bases, with 12 bases separating them. This CDR3 is CASSLLTAYATNEKLFF. DNA for the CDR3: TGTGCCAGCAGTTTATTGACAGCCTATGCAACTAATGAAAAACTGTTTTTT.

The chain combines TRBV9 with TRBJ1-2, with 8 positions matching TRBD1. Germline assignment: CDR1 SGDLS and CDR2 YYNGEE. The V and J ends lost 0 bases and 0 bases, in that order; junction bases with no gene match: 7. There are 17 residues in the CDR3. The CDR3 loop is CASSVVGGTGTNYGYTF. The CDR3 nucleotides are TGTGCCAGCAGCGTAGTAGGGGGGACAGGAACTAACTATGGCTACACCTTC.

This clone was counted only a few times. The gene calls are TRBV4-2 and TRBJ1-5; D possibly corresponds to TRBD1 (5 bases). The CDR3 is 15 amino acids. V was trimmed by 0 bases and J by 7 bases, leaving 13 bases between them. The germline V gene encodes CDR1 LGHNA and CDR2 YNFKEQ. CDR3 region: CASSQDIYGGQPQHF. The CDR3 region has the DNA TGTGCCAGCAGCCAAGATATCTACGGGGGGCAGCCCCAGCATTTT.

This chain links TRBV9 with TRBJ1-2; no clear D. This CDR3 comprises 13 residues. The germline V gene has CDR1 SGDLS and CDR2 YYNGEE. V lost 0 bases and J lost 2, with 5 bases in between. Here the CDR3 reads CASSVDRNYGYTF. The CDR3, as DNA: TGTGCCAGCAGCGTAGACAGAAACTATGGCTACACCTTC.

This clone showed up just once. The CDR3: CASSHIGLAGATGELFF. DNA of the CDR3: TGTGCCAGTAGTCATATCGGCCTAGCGGGGGCCACCGGGGAGCTGTTTTTT. This chain uses TRBV19 with TRBJ2-2; 10 nucleotides agree with TRBD2. Unmatched junction bases numbered 10, after V lost 5 bases and J lost 4 bases. This CDR3 has 17 residues. The germline CDR1 and CDR2 sequences are LNHDA and SQIVND (reference sequence).

Note on this clone: Additional DNA sequences in this sample encode the identical CDR3. The chain carries TRBV12-3 or TRBV12-4 and TRBJ2-5, with D uncertain. V lost 3 bases and J 5 bases, leaving 4 bases between the germline ends. The CDR3 is 11 amino acids. CDR3 DNA sequence: TGTGCCAGCAGTTTGCGGGAGACCCAGTACTTC. This translates into CASSLRETQYF.

The chain links TRBV9 to TRBJ1-1, with 10 bases aligning to TRBD1. CDR3 length: 16 residues. Germline V gene sequence: CDR1 SGDLS, CDR2 YYNGEE. Unmatched junction bases numbered 8, after V lost 4 bases and J lost 2 bases. CDR3 sequence (DNA): TGTGCCAGCAGCCCCCGACAGGGGGCGGTCAACACTGAAGCTTTCTTT. Its translation: CASSPRQGAVNTEAFF.

J is TRBJ2-7 and V is TRBV12-3 or TRBV12-4; 7 nucleotides align to TRBD1. The CDR3 consists of 13 residues. With V trimmed by 9 bases and J by 2 bases, 7 bases remained unmatched. CDR3 DNA: TGTGCCAGTAGACAGGGTAAGACCTACGAGCAGTACTTC. The encoded protein is CASRQGKTYEQYF.

Written as DNA, the CDR3 is TGTGCCAGTAGTATGCGGGGGGGCGACTACAATGAGCAGTTCTTC. It translates to CASSMRGGDYNEQFF. V is TRBV19 and J is TRBJ2-1; 9 bases match TRBD2. Germline CDR1 is LNHDA and CDR2 is SQIVND (reference sequence). Trimming took 3 bases from V and 3 from J; bases not matched to a gene: 3. This CDR3 is built from 15 residues.

The rearrangement links TRBV4-2 to TRBJ2-2; perhaps TRBD2 as D (6 bases). Germline V gene lookup returns CDR1 LGHNA and CDR2 YNFKEQ. V lost 9 bases and J 5 bases, leaving 19 bases between the germline ends. The CDR3 is 15 amino acids. As DNA, the CDR3 is TGTGCCAGTACCCGGGACTCGACATTAACCGGGGAGCTGTTTTTT. This encodes CASTRDSTLTGELFF.

The rearrangement joins TRBV12-3 or TRBV12-4 to TRBJ2-3, with D tentatively TRBD1 (6 bases). The CDR3 runs 13 residues. V gave up 3 bases and J gave up 6 bases, with 10 bases separating them. The CDR3 sequence is CASSFQGSDTQYF. The CDR3 bases are TGTGCCAGCAGTTTTCAGGGGTCGGATACGCAGTATTTT.

The chain is built from TRBV13 and TRBJ1-4; 7 nucleotides line up with TRBD1. Germline trimming cut 5 bases from V and 2 bases from J; bases unmatched to any gene: 5. This CDR3 is 15 amino acids long. The germline V gene encodes CDR1 PRHDT and CDR2 FYEKMQ (reference sequence). This CDR3 reads CASSRTGETNEKLFF. Written as DNA, the CDR3 is TGTGCCAGCAGCCGTACAGGGGAGACTAATGAAAAACTGTTTTTT.

DNA for the CDR3: TGTGCCAGCAGCTTGGATGCAGGCGTTAACTATGGCTACACCTTC. This translates into CASSLDAGVNYGYTF. The chain has TRBV5-6 and TRBJ1-2, with no clear D. Germline CDR1 and CDR2: SGHDT and YYEEEE. Between the trimmed V and J ends, which lost 0 bases and 1 base, there was a span of 10 bases. CDR3 length: 15 amino acids.

This rearrangement joins TRBV2 to TRBJ1-5; 10 bases line up with TRBD1. The CDR3 is 17 residues long. Germline lookup yields CDR1 SNHLY and CDR2 FYNNEI. V shed 0 bases and J 6 bases; nucleotides not matched to a gene: 8. CDR3 sequence (DNA): TGTGCCAGCAGTGAAGCCCCAGGGGGACAGGGGATTCAGCCCCAGCATTTT. This translates into CASSEAPGGQGIQPQHF.

The chain combines TRBV7-8 with TRBJ2-1, with TRBD2 matching over 8 bases. The V and J ends lost 1 base and 6 bases, in that order; junction bases with no gene match: 11. This CDR3 contains 17 residues. CDR1 and CDR2 from the germline V gene are SGHVS and FQNEAQ. The CDR3 sequence: CASSLVPGTSISNEQFF. CDR3 DNA sequence: TGTGCCAGCAGCTTAGTTCCCGGGACTAGTATATCCAATGAGCAGTTCTTC.

This clone was counted a few times. V usage is TRBV5-1 and J usage is TRBJ2-7, with D uncertain. The CDR3 extends over 14 amino acids. CDR1 is SGHRS, CDR2 YFSETQ, per germline. V lost 1 base and J 0 bases, leaving 8 bases between the germline ends. The chain's CDR3 is CASSLTVPSYEQYF. The CDR3 DNA reads as TGCGCCAGCAGCTTGACGGTTCCCTCCTACGAGCAGTACTTC.

V usage is TRBV7-9 and J usage is TRBJ2-5, with a tentative D call TRBD1 (6 bases). Deletions cut 4 bases from V and 0 bases from J, with 21 bases between. From germline, CDR1 is SEHNR and CDR2 FQNEAQ (reference sequence). The CDR3 contains 18 residues. This CDR3 is CASSSPGQGAWNQETQYF. CDR3 DNA: TGTGCCAGCAGCTCCCCGGGACAAGGGGCCTGGAACCAAGAGACCCAGTACTTC.

The chain employs TRBV5-5 and TRBJ1-3; no firm D call. V dropped 3 bases and J dropped 6 bases, with 7 bases sitting between them. There are 12 residues in the CDR3. Germline assignment: CDR1 SGHKS and CDR2 YYEKEE (reference sequence). DNA for the CDR3: TGTGCCAGCAGCTACACGCTAAACACCATATATTTT. It encodes CASSYTLNTIYF.

The CDR3 sequence: CASSRRGDGRNEKLFF. CDR3 nucleotide sequence: TGTGCCAGCAGCCGGCGGGGGGACGGCCGTAATGAAAAACTGTTTTTT. The chain employs TRBV5-4 and TRBJ1-4; D perhaps matches TRBD1 (5 bases). This CDR3 is built from 16 residues. V shed 4 bases and J shed 4 bases, with 17 bases lying between them. Germline values: CDR1 SGHNT, CDR2 YYREEE (reference sequence).

CDR3 protein: CASSPRGQHQETQYF. CDR3 DNA: TGTGCCAGCAGTCCCCGGGGACAGCACCAAGAGACCCAGTACTTC. The chain carries TRBV6-2 or TRBV6-3 and TRBJ2-5; the match to TRBD1 covers 7 bases. The CDR3 sequence is 15 residues long. CDR1 and CDR2 from the germline V gene are MNHEY and SVGEGT. V was clipped by 5 bases and J by 0 bases; unmatched bases: 6.